Each of the 20 T cell receptor beta chains below was sequenced from the same sample in a study of blood T cell repertoires in COVID-19. The assay was immunoSEQ multiplex PCR, and TCRdb's table has in-frame clones only and misses some. The table has approximately 310,000 clones, 80% to 90% seen once. Sequencing was carried out using peripheral blood. These receptors all come from a man in his forties or fifties with active or convalescent COVID-19.

V is TRBV2 and J is TRBJ1-3, with 9 positions matching TRBD1. V shed 5 bases, J shed 0 bases, and the junction held 20 bases outside the gene matches. The CDR3 consists of 21 residues. Germline V gene data show CDR1 as SNHLY and CDR2 as FYNNEI. The DNA for the CDR3 is TGTGCCAGCAGTACAGAATTACAGGGGGCACCCCTAAAGCTCTCTGGAAACACCATATATTTT. This gives the protein CASSTELQGAPLKLSGNTIYF.

V and J are TRBV28 and TRBJ1-4; D uncertain. CDR3 size: 14 residues. Germline CDR1 reads MDHEN; CDR2 reads SYDVKM. The ends were cut back, 6 bases at V and 4 bases at J, with 12 bases in the middle. CDR3 region: CASSPGGFNEKLFF. The DNA of the CDR3 is TGTGCCAGCAGCCCCGGAGGATTTAATGAAAAACTGTTTTTT.

The chain combines TRBV7-9 with TRBJ2-1; 7 bases are a match to TRBD1. V gave up 5 bases and J gave up 14 bases; unmatched junction bases: 21. The CDR3 is 16 amino acids. From germline, CDR1 is SEHNR and CDR2 FQNEAQ (reference sequence). The CDR3 is CASSPYSDRVKPGEFF. CDR3 in DNA: TGTGCCAGCAGCCCTTACTCTGACAGGGTAAAACCTGGGGAGTTCTTC.

V gene TRBV11-3 combines with J gene TRBJ2-3; no reliable D call. CDR3 length equals 20 residues. Trimming left V 0 bases short and J 0 bases short, with 22 bases between. CDR1 and CDR2 (germline): SGHNT, YENEEA. The CDR3 DNA follows: TGTGCCAGCAGCTTAGATGGGCAAATTCCAGGCCGCTCTAGCACAGATACGCAGTATTTT. Protein sequence: CASSLDGQIPGRSSTDTQYF.

The chain employs TRBV2 and TRBJ2-5; D possibly matches TRBD1 or TRBD2 (5 bases each). The CDR3 is made up of 13 amino acids. Trimming cost V 7 bases and J 5 bases, with 14 bases left between them. Germline assignment: CDR1 SNHLY and CDR2 FYNNEI. The CDR3 DNA follows: TGTGCCAGCAATGAGGGGCTCCAGGAGACCCAGTACTTC. Translated, it gives CASNEGLQETQYF.

This clone was counted between two and nine times. An end of the junction does not agree with germline; a read error may underlie this. The CDR3 nucleotides are TGTGCTAGCAGCCCCCGGACAGGAGACGCGAACACCGGGGAGCTGTTTTTT. This sequence encodes CASSPRTGDANTGELFF. The rearrangement joins TRBV7-7 to TRBJ2-2; 7 bases match TRBD1. Germline V gives CDR1 SSHAT, CDR2 FNYEAQ (reference sequence). The CDR3 has 17 amino acids.

The V and J genes are TRBV4-1 and TRBJ1-2; no firm D call. CDR3 length: 13 amino acids. The germline V gene encodes CDR1 MGHRA and CDR2 YSYEKL. Trimming cost V 1 base and J 2 bases, with 5 bases left between them. The CDR3 DNA sequence: TGCGCCAGCAGCCAAGCCGGGAACTATGGCTACACCTTC. Translated, it gives CASSQAGNYGYTF.

The chain couples TRBV19 to TRBJ1-1, with D unresolved. Germline assignment: CDR1 LNHDA and CDR2 SQIVND (reference sequence). The CDR3 sequence is 16 residues long. Trimming took 5 bases from V and 0 from J, leaving 16 bases between them. DNA of the CDR3: TGTGCCAGTAGTTCCGGTACTGGTACGATGAACACTGAAGCTTTCTTT. It yields the protein CASSSGTGTMNTEAFF. The full variable domain, its missing parts supplied by reference TRBV19 and TRBJ1-1, is DGGITQSPKYLFRKEGQNVTLSCEQNLNHDAMYWYRQDPGQGLRLIYYSQIVNDFQKGDIAEGYSVSREKKESFPLTVTSAQKNPTAFYLCASSSGTGTMNTEAFFGQGTRLTVV.

The CDR3 sequence is CASSSTRGGQETQYF. CDR3 DNA sequence: TGCGCCAGCAGCTCCACAAGAGGCGGCCAAGAGACCCAGTACTTC. The chain combines TRBV5-1 with TRBJ2-5; D gene uncertain. In germline, CDR1 is SGHRS, CDR2 YFSETQ. The V and J ends lost 3 bases and 1 base respectively, with 13 bases between them. This CDR3 region has 15 residues. The whole variable domain, remainder taken from reference TRBV5-1 and TRBJ2-5, is KAGVTQTPRYLIKTRGQQVTLSCSPISGHRSVSWYQQTPGQGLQFLFEYFSETQRNKGNFPGRFSGRQFSNSRSEMNVSTLELGDSALYLCASSSTRGGQETQYFGPGTRLLVL.

The chain links TRBV5-6 to TRBJ1-2; the D gene is possibly TRBD1 (5 bases). The germline V gene has CDR1 SGHDT and CDR2 YYEEEE. The CDR3 runs 13 residues. V lost 0 bases to trimming and J lost 5 bases, with 8 bases between them. DNA for the CDR3: TGTGCCAGCAGCTTGGACAGGATTTATGGCTACACCTTC. It is translated as CASSLDRIYGYTF.

The chain is built from TRBV20-1 and TRBJ2-5; the D gene is possibly TRBD2 (6 bases). V gave up 3 bases and J gave up 9 bases, with 8 bases separating them. This CDR3 is built from 10 residues. Germline CDR1 and CDR2: DFQATT and SNEGSKA (reference sequence). The CDR3 here is CSARRGAQYF. The CDR3 DNA follows: TGCAGTGCTAGGCGCGGGGCCCAGTACTTC.

The chain carries TRBV5-1 and TRBJ1-1; D unresolved. The length of the CDR3 is 13 residues. V was shortened by 0 bases and J by 8 bases, with 11 bases between the two germline ends. Germline-derived CDR1 and CDR2 are SGHRS and YFSETQ. The CDR3 nucleotides read TGCGCCAGCAGCTTGGACAGCCAGATAGAAGCTTTCTTT. It codes for CASSLDSQIEAFF.

CDR3 DNA sequence: TGCAGCGTTGGATGGGGCCTGTTGAACTATGGCTACACCTTC. It specifies CSVGWGLLNYGYTF. This sequence joins TRBV29-1 and TRBJ1-2; D possibly corresponds to TRBD1 (5 bases). Trimming took 4 bases from V and 2 from J, leaving 14 bases between them. Looked up from germline, CDR1 is SQVTM and CDR2 is ANQGSEA. This CDR3 spans 14 amino acids.

This clone has a single count. This sequence joins TRBV19 and TRBJ1-3, with 7 bases identical to TRBD1. V was clipped by 3 bases and J by 4 bases; unmatched bases: 24. Germline loops: CDR1 LNHDA, CDR2 SQIVND (reference sequence). The CDR3 is made up of 21 amino acids. The CDR3 DNA reads as TGTGCCAGTAGTATGGGTGGCCTTGGCCGGGACAGCATCGGATCCGGAAACACCATATATTTT. Residues: CASSMGGLGRDSIGSGNTIYF.

The chain joins TRBV11-2 to TRBJ2-7; possibly TRBD2 for D (5 bases). Germline V CDR1 and CDR2: SGHAT, FQNNGV. This CDR3 region has 13 residues. V was clipped by 1 base and J by 6 bases, with 10 bases between them. The CDR3 DNA reads TGTGCCAGCAGCTTAGGGCGACTAAGCGAGCAGTACTTC. Residues: CASSLGRLSEQYF.

This clone was seen just once. V and J are TRBV28 and TRBJ1-1; D perhaps matches TRBD1 (6 bases). V was cut by 10 bases and J by 1 base, with 16 bases left in between. Germline loops: CDR1 MDHEN, CDR2 SYDVKM. This CDR3 comprises 14 residues. As DNA, the CDR3 is TGTGCCACCTCGGAGCCACAGGGGAACACTGAAGCTTTCTTT. Its protein product is CATSEPQGNTEAFF.

The V call is TRBV10-3, the J call TRBJ2-5, with 10 bases identical to TRBD2. The V gene end was trimmed by 11 bases and the J gene end by 1 base; junction bases not matched to a gene: 10. The CDR3 extends over 15 amino acids. Germline values: CDR1 ENHRY, CDR2 SYGVKD. CDR3 in amino acids: CASSPLAGVQETQYF. CDR3 sequence (DNA): TGTGCCTCCAGCCCCCTAGCGGGAGTCCAAGAGACCCAGTACTTC.

V gene TRBV4-2 combines with J gene TRBJ2-3; 8 bases are shared with TRBD2. The trim removed 3 bases at V and 4 bases at J, leaving 3 bases unmatched. This CDR3 region has 14 residues. Germline V gene data show CDR1 as LGHNA and CDR2 as YNFKEQ. CDR3 in DNA: TGTGCCAGCAGCCACGGGGGGGACGCAGATACGCAGTATTTT. Protein sequence: CASSHGGDADTQYF.

As regards this clone: Different DNA sequences within this sample yield the same CDR3. The chain combines TRBV18 with TRBJ2-7; 14 nucleotides agree with TRBD2. J lost 3 bases, V lost 3 bases, and 1 base had no gene match. Germline CDR1 is KGHSH and CDR2 is LQKENI. The CDR3 spans 15 residues. This chain's CDR3 is CASSPGLAGDYEQYF. The CDR3 DNA reads as TGTGCCAGCTCACCGGGACTAGCGGGAGACTACGAGCAGTACTTC. Supplemented by reference TRBV18 and TRBJ2-7, the full variable domain reads NAGVMQNPRHLVRRRGQEARLRCSPMKGHSHVYWYRQLPEEGLKFMVYLQKENIIDESGMPKERFSAEFPKEGPSILRIQQVVRGDSAAYFCASSPGLAGDYEQYFGPGTRLTVT.

The gene calls are TRBV28 and TRBJ2-3; 8 nucleotides match TRBD1. This CDR3 region has 18 residues. Germline V CDR1 and CDR2: MDHEN, SYDVKM. J was trimmed by 1 base and V by 6 bases; bases with no gene match: 15. The CDR3 protein is CASSTDRGFIGRTDTQYF. The CDR3 region has the DNA TGTGCCAGCAGCACTGACAGGGGTTTCATCGGGCGCACAGATACGCAGTATTTT.